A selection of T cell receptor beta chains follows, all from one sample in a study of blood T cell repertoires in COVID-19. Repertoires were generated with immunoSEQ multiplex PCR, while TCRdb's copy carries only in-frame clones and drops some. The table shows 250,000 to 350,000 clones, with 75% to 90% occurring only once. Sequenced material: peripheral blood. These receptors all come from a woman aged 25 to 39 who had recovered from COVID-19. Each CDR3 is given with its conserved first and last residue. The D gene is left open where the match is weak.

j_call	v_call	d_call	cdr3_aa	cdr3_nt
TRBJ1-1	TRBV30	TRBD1	CAWGVQGADRAFF	TGTGCCTGGGGCGTCCAGGGGGCGGATCGGGCTTTCTTT
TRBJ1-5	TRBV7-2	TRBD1	CASSLRTGTYQPQHF	TGTGCCAGCAGCTTAAGGACAGGGACCTATCAGCCCCAGCATTTT
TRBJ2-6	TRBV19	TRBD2	CATGLAGLGANVLTF	TGTGCCACGGGACTAGCGGGACTGGGGGCCAACGTCCTGACTTTC
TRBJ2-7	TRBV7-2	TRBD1	CASSTRGTGIYEQYF	TGTGCCAGCAGCACCCGGGGGACAGGGATCTACGAGCAGTACTTC
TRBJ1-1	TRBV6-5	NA	CASSFDSLNREAFF	TGTGCCAGCAGTTTTGACAGTCTGAATAGGGAAGCTTTCTTT
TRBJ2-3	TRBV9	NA	CASSVALSTDTQYF	TGTGCCAGCAGCGTAGCTCTGAGCACAGATACGCAGTATTTT
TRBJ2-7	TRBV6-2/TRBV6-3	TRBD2	CASSYWRLAFHEQYF	TGTGCCAGCAGTTACTGGCGACTAGCGTTCCACGAGCAGTACTTC
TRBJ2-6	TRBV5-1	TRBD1	CASQTRGPGANVLTF	TGCGCCAGCCAAACCAGGGGGCCTGGGGCCAACGTCCTGACTTTC
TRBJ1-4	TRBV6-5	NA	CASSDSLNNEKLFF	TGTGCCAGCAGCGACAGCCTGAATAATGAAAAACTGTTTTTT
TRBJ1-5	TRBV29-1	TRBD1	CSAWTGISNQPQHF	TGCAGCGCTTGGACAGGGATTAGCAATCAGCCCCAGCATTTT
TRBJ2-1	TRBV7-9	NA	CASSPRSGYNEQFF	TGTGCCAGCAGCCCTAGGAGTGGCTACAATGAGCAGTTCTTC
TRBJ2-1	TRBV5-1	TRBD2	CASSLAPSGSRGEQFF	TGCGCCAGCAGCTTGGCCCCGAGCGGGAGTCGCGGTGAGCAGTTCTTC
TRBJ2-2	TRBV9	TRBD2	CASSDVAGETTGELFF	TGTGCCAGCAGCGATGTGGCGGGAGAGACCACCGGGGAGCTGTTTTTT